The 22 T cell receptor beta chains given below trace back to one sample, sequenced in a study of blood T cell repertoires in COVID-19. Only in-frame clones appear in the TCRdb table, and some are missing; sequencing was by immunoSEQ multiplex PCR. There are approximately 380,000 clones in the sample; 85% to 90% occur only once, and about 1.1% lies in the top ten. Sequencing was carried out using PBMCs or T cells enriched from blood (not recorded which). The receptors stem from a woman under 30 who had recovered from COVID-19.

The chain is built from TRBV7-9 and TRBJ1-4; 8 bases match TRBD1. V dropped 6 bases and J dropped 5; count of bases not matched to a gene: 5. This CDR3 comprises 14 residues. The germline V gene encodes CDR1 SEHNR and CDR2 FQNEAQ (reference sequence). CDR3 sequence (DNA): TGTGCCAGCAGGGCCAGGACAGGGAATGAAAAACTGTTTTTT. Amino acid sequence: CASRARTGNEKLFF.

The rearrangement links TRBV4-1 to TRBJ1-5; tentative D call: TRBD1 (5 bases). The CDR3 has 18 residues. Trimming stripped 0 bases from V and 6 bases from J, with 21 bases between. Germline V gene data show CDR1 as MGHRA and CDR2 as YSYEKL. CDR3 loop: CASSQDVGGGRVGQPQHF. The CDR3 nucleotides read TGCGCCAGCAGCCAAGATGTTGGCGGCGGCAGGGTAGGTCAGCCCCAGCATTTT.

The V and J genes are TRBV5-1 and TRBJ1-5; 9 nucleotides align to TRBD1. V trimming: 4 bases; J trimming: 3 bases; junction bases outside the gene matches: 8. The CDR3 contains 16 residues. Germline assignment: CDR1 SGHRS and CDR2 YFSETQ. CDR3 nucleotide sequence: TGCGCCAGCAGCCGCCGGGACAGGGAAGACAATCAGCCCCAGCATTTT. This codes for CASSRRDREDNQPQHF.

The rearrangement links TRBV29-1 to TRBJ1-2, with 9 bases identical to TRBD1. The CDR3 is 14 amino acids. The V and J ends lost 6 bases and 6 bases, in that order; junction bases with no gene match: 11. Germline V gives CDR1 SQVTM, CDR2 ANQGSEA. CDR3 sequence reads: CSVAQGQGEDGYTF. As DNA, the CDR3 is TGCAGCGTCGCTCAGGGACAGGGAGAGGATGGCTACACCTTC.

The genes are TRBV28 and TRBJ1-1; D is ambiguous. Trimming pared 8 bases from V and 4 bases from J, leaving 17 bases between. Germline loops: CDR1 MDHEN, CDR2 SYDVKM. The length of the CDR3 is 14 residues. CDR3 sequence (DNA): TGTGCCAGCGCCCTCGCCAGACGGGGCACTGAAGCTTTCTTT. Encoded protein: CASALARRGTEAFF. The full variable domain, its missing parts supplied by reference TRBV28 and TRBJ1-1, is DVKVTQSSRYLVKRTGEKVFLECVQDMDHENMFWYRQDPGLGLRLIYFSYDVKMKEKGDIPEGYSVSREKKERFSLILESASTNQTSMYLCASALARRGTEAFFGQGTRLTVV.

This chain uses TRBV19 with TRBJ2-5; 7 bases match TRBD2. CDR1 is LNHDA and CDR2 is SQIVND in the germline V gene (reference sequence). The CDR3 consists of 16 residues. J was trimmed by 1 base and V by 5 bases; bases with no gene match: 10. The CDR3 region is CASSPQPSGRQETQYF. The CDR3 coding sequence is TGTGCCAGTAGTCCTCAGCCTAGCGGACGCCAAGAGACCCAGTACTTC.

The chain recombines TRBV3-1 (or the pseudogene TRBV3-2) with TRBJ2-3, with D maybe TRBD1 (6 bases). This CDR3 is built from 15 residues. Trimming took off 4 bases at V and 6 bases at J, with 17 bases between the two ends. Germline lookup yields CDR1 LGHDT and CDR2 YNNKEL (reference sequence). CDR3 nucleotides: TGTGCCAGCAGCCCACAGGGCGCACACGGGGATACGCAGTATTTT. Translated: CASSPQGAHGDTQYF.

The chain is built from TRBV6-2 or TRBV6-3 and TRBJ1-1, with 8 bases identical to TRBD1. V lost 4 bases and J lost 6; bases outside the gene matches: 7. Per germline, CDR1 MNHEY and CDR2 SVGEGT. The CDR3 contains 14 residues. CDR3 DNA: TGTGCCAGCAGTTCAGGGGGCATCGGCTCTGAAGCTTTCTTT. Translation: CASSSGGIGSEAFF.

The chain is built from TRBV6-5 and TRBJ2-7; the match to TRBD1 covers 11 bases. This CDR3 region has 14 residues. Germline CDR1 MNHEY, CDR2 SVGAGI. V shed 8 bases, J shed 6 bases, and the junction held 9 bases outside the gene matches. The CDR3 coding sequence is TGTGCCAGCTGGATAGGGACAGGGGGGAGCGAGCAGTACTTC. It is translated as CASWIGTGGSEQYF.

V gene TRBV10-3 combines with J gene TRBJ1-5; D call uncertain. V gave up 0 bases and J gave up 3 bases, with 9 bases separating them. Germline V gives CDR1 ENHRY, CDR2 SYGVKD. CDR3 length: 15 residues. CDR3 sequence reads: CAISESDSSNQPQHF. Written as DNA, the CDR3 is TGTGCCATCAGTGAGTCTGACTCTTCCAATCAGCCCCAGCATTTT.

The CDR3 nucleotides read TGTGCCAGCAGCTACCTGACAGGGGATGAAAAACTGTTTTTT. It is translated as CASSYLTGDEKLFF. V gene TRBV7-8 combines with J gene TRBJ1-4; TRBD1 matches at 8 bases. The germline CDR1 and CDR2 sequences are SGHVS and FQNEAQ. The V segment lost 4 bases and the J segment 6 bases; nucleotides outside the gene matches: 4. The CDR3 totals 14 residues.

The genes are TRBV9 and TRBJ1-6; 9 bases map to TRBD1. The CDR3 sequence is 15 residues long. V trimming: 3 bases; J trimming: 8 bases; junction bases outside the gene matches: 6. Germline V gene sequence: CDR1 SGDLS, CDR2 YYNGEE. The DNA of the CDR3 is TGTGCCAGCAGCGCAACAGGGGGCGCCGATTCACCCCTCCACTTT. As protein: CASSATGGADSPLHF.

This chain links TRBV2 with TRBJ1-4; no reliable D call. Germline V gives CDR1 SNHLY, CDR2 FYNNEI. V was trimmed by 2 bases and J by 0 bases, leaving 4 bases between them. The CDR3 is 14 residues long. CDR3 in amino acids: CASSESTTNEKLFF. For the CDR3, the DNA is TGTGCCAGCAGTGAATCAACAACTAATGAAAAACTGTTTTTT.

The sample holds a few counts of this clone. J is TRBJ2-2 and V is TRBV5-1, with TRBD1 identical over 9 bases. Germline trimming cut 0 bases from V and 0 bases from J; bases unmatched to any gene: 0. Germline assignment: CDR1 SGHRS and CDR2 YFSETQ. The CDR3 runs 16 residues. CDR3: CASSLGQGANTGELFF. The CDR3 DNA reads TGCGCCAGCAGCTTGGGACAGGGGGCGAACACCGGGGAGCTGTTTTTT.

This clone was seen only a few times. The chain uses TRBV7-2 and TRBJ1-2; D not certain. The V gene's germline CDR1 is SGHTA and CDR2 FQGNSA. The CDR3 contains 13 residues. V lost 2 bases and J 2 bases, leaving 6 bases between the germline ends. The CDR3 loop is CASSLQTNYGYTF. CDR3 nucleotide sequence: TGTGCCAGCAGCTTACAGACAAACTATGGCTACACCTTC.

This sequence joins TRBV5-6 and TRBJ1-6, with 9 bases lining up with TRBD1. CDR1 is SGHDT and CDR2 is YYEEEE in the germline V gene. The CDR3 runs 14 residues. The V segment lost 0 bases and the J segment 8 bases; nucleotides outside the gene matches: 0. CDR3: CASSLGQGDSPLHF. CDR3 coding DNA: TGTGCCAGCAGCTTGGGACAGGGGGATTCACCCCTCCACTTT.

The chain is built from TRBV6-5 and TRBJ1-1; possible D gene TRBD1, 6 bases. The CDR3 runs to 14 residues. Germline V lookup: CDR1 MNHEY, CDR2 SVGAGI. V lost 6 bases, J lost 5 bases, and 16 bases lay in between. CDR3: CASRYDRITTEAFF. CDR3 nucleotides: TGTGCCAGCAGGTACGACAGGATTACAACTGAAGCTTTCTTT.

The gene calls are TRBV14 and TRBJ2-2; D remains unclear. The ends were cut back, 1 base at V and 6 bases at J, with 6 bases in the middle. CDR3 length: 13 residues. The germline V gene has CDR1 SGHDN and CDR2 FVKESK. The CDR3 loop is CASSQAISGELFF. CDR3 nucleotide sequence: TGTGCCAGCAGCCAAGCTATATCCGGGGAGCTGTTTTTT.

The V gene is TRBV30, the J gene TRBJ1-4; D may be TRBD1 (6 bases). Germline CDR1 is GTSNPN and CDR2 is SVGIG (reference sequence). V lost 4 bases to trimming and J lost 10 bases, with 25 bases between them. This CDR3 region has 16 residues. The CDR3 loop is CAWTGTTRYPNAKLFF. The CDR3 DNA sequence: TGTGCCTGGACCGGGACAACGAGATATCCCAACGCAAAACTGTTTTTT. Full variable domain (outside the CDR3, taken from reference TRBV30 and TRBJ1-4): SQTIHQWPATLVQPVGSPLSLECTVEGTSNPNLYWYRQAAGRGLQLLFYSVGIGQISSEVPQNLSASRPQDRQFILSSKKLLLSDSGFYLCAWTGTTRYPNAKLFFGSGTQLSVL.

The rearrangement uses TRBV6-4 and TRBJ2-7, with TRBD1 as a possible D gene (7 bases). Germline V gene sequence: CDR1 MRHNA, CDR2 SNTAGT. Trimming left V 6 bases short and J 2 bases short, with 17 bases between. The CDR3 contains 15 residues. The CDR3 nucleotides read TGTGCCAGCAGACTCCAGGGGGGACTCACCTACGAGCAGTACTTC. Amino acid sequence: CASRLQGGLTYEQYF.

The gene calls are TRBV10-3 and TRBJ1-6; D is undetermined. The V end was cut by 0 bases, the J end by 3 bases, with 9 bases between. The CDR3 is made up of 16 amino acids. The germline gives CDR1 ENHRY, CDR2 SYGVKD. The CDR3 region has the DNA TGTGCCATCAGTGAGTCTCAGGATCACTATAATTCACCCCTCCACTTT. Residues: CAISESQDHYNSPLHF.

This clone has only a few counts. V and J are TRBV9 and TRBJ1-5; D gene ambiguous. Trimming stripped 6 bases from V and 0 bases from J, with 10 bases between. The CDR3 is made up of 14 amino acids. Germline CDR1 reads SGDLS; CDR2 reads YYNGEE. CDR3 nucleotides: TGTGCCAGCAACCGCAGGTTTAGCAATCAGCCCCAGCATTTT. Translated, it gives CASNRRFSNQPQHF.